This T cell receptor (beta chain) was documented in a study of CD8 T cells in ankylosing spondylitis. Findings of the study overall: Several of the motif variants were reported before in synovial fluid and blood from reactive arthritis. Blood from ankylosing spondylitis patients appeared to carry a characteristic roughly 8-variant TCR beta motif. A CD8+ phenotype characterized the disease-linked clones, which were relatively rare in peripheral blood.

In the case of this clonotype: What it recognizes is unknown.

V lost 6 bases to trimming and J lost 1 base; unmatched junction nucleotides: 4. The length of the CDR3 is 14 residues. CDR1 LNHNV and CDR2 YYDKDF come from the germline V gene (reference sequence). Library preparation for TCR beta used quantitative 5'-RACE with molecular barcodes. TCRdb fed the 5' RACE reads into MiXCR, producing one record per CDR3 protein. The sample holds about 100,000 distinct CDR3 sequences; approximately 25% are singletons and the top ten take approximately 13%. The TCR was taken from a male donor with ankylosing spondylitis. The sample consisted of synovial fluid, either unsorted or a sorted T cell fraction (not recorded which). This rearrangement joins TRBV15 to TRBJ2-5, with 8 bases fitting TRBD1. The CDR3 coding sequence is TGTGCCACCAGGCCAGGACAGGGCCAAGAGACCCAGTACTTC. It is translated as CATRPGQGQETQYF. Supplemented by reference TRBV15 and TRBJ2-5, the full variable domain reads DAMVIQNPRYQVTQFGKPVTLSCSQTLNHNVMYWYQQKSSQAPKLLFHYYDKDFNNEADTPDNFQSRRPNTSFCFLDIRSPGLGDTAMYLCATRPGQGQETQYFGPGTRLLVL.